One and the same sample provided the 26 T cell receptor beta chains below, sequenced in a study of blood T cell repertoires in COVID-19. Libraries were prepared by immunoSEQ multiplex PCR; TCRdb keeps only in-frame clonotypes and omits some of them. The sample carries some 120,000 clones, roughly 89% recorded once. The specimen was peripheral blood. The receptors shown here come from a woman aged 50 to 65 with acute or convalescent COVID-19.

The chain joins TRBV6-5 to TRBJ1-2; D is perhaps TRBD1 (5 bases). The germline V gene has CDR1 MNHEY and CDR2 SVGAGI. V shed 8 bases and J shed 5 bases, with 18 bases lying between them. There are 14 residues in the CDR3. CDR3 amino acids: CASRPPGGSYGYTF. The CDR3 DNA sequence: TGTGCCAGCCGACCACCGGGGGGGAGTTATGGCTACACCTTC.

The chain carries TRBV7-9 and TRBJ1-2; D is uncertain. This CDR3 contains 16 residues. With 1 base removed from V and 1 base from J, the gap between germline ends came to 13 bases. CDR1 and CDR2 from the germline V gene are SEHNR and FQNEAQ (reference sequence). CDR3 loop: CASSLGREAGNYGYTF. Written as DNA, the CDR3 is TGTGCCAGCAGCTTAGGCCGGGAGGCGGGTAACTATGGCTACACCTTC.

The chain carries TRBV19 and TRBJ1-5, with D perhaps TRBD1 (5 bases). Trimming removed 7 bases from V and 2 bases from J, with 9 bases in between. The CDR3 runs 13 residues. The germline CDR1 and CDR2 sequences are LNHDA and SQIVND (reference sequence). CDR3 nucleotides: TGTGCCAGTACCCCGGGGGGCAATCAGCCCCAGCATTTT. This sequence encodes CASTPGGNQPQHF.

The CDR3 loop is CATGSTGTGGGGYTF. In DNA, the CDR3 is TGTGCCACCGGAAGTACCGGGACAGGTGGTGGAGGCTACACCTTC. The genes are TRBV15 and TRBJ1-2; 8 nucleotides match TRBD1. With 8 bases clipped from V and 8 bases from J, the junction kept 16 bases outside the gene matches. Germline V gene data show CDR1 as LNHNV and CDR2 as YYDKDF (reference sequence). The CDR3 runs to 15 residues. Supplemented by reference TRBV15 and TRBJ1-2, the full variable domain reads DAMVIQNPRYQVTQFGKPVTLSCSQTLNHNVMYWYQQKSSQAPKLLFHYYDKDFNNEADTPDNFQSRRPNTSFCFLDIRSPGLGDTAMYLCATGSTGTGGGGYTFGSGTRLTVV.

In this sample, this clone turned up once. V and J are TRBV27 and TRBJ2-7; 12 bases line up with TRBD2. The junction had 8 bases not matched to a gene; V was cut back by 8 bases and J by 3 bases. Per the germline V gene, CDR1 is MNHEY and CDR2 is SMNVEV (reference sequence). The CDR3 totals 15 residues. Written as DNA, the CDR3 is TGTGCCAGCGGACTAGCGGGATACACCCACTACGAGCAGTACTTC. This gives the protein CASGLAGYTHYEQYF.

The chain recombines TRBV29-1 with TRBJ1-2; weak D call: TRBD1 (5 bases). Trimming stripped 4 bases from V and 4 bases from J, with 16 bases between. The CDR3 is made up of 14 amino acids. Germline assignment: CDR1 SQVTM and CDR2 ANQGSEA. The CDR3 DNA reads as TGCAGCGTTGGGGAGGGGAGTCAGATCTATGGCTACACCTTC. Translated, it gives CSVGEGSQIYGYTF.

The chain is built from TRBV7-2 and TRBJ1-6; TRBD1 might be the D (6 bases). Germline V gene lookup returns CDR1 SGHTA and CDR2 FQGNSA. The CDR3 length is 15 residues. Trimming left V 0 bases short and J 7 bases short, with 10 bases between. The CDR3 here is CASSLAWGQNSPLHF. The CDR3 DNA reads TGTGCCAGCAGCTTAGCGTGGGGACAAAATTCACCCCTCCACTTT.

CDR3 region: CASRVSGGQPQHF. In DNA form, the CDR3 reads TGTGCCAGTAGGGTCTCAGGGGGACAGCCCCAGCATTTT. The rearrangement joins TRBV19 to TRBJ1-5; 7 nucleotides match TRBD1. The germline CDR1 and CDR2 sequences are LNHDA and SQIVND (reference sequence). Germline trimming cut 6 bases from V and 7 bases from J; bases unmatched to any gene: 6. This CDR3 spans 13 amino acids.

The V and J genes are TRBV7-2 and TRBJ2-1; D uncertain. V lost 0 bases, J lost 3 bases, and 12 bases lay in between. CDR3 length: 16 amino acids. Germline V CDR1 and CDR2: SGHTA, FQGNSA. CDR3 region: CASSLAGGLGYNEQFF. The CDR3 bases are TGTGCCAGCAGCTTAGCAGGCGGTTTAGGCTACAATGAGCAGTTCTTC.

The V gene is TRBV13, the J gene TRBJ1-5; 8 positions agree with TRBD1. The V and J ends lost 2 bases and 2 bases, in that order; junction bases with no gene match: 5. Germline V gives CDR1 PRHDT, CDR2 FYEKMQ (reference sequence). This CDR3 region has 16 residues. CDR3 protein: CASSLRRGPGNQPQHF. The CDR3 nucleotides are TGTGCCAGCAGCTTACGCAGGGGGCCCGGCAATCAGCCCCAGCATTTT.

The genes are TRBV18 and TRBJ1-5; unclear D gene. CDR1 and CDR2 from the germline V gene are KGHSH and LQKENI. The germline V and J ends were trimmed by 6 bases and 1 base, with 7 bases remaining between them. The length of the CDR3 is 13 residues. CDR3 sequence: CASSPESNQPQHF. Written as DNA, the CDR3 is TGTGCCAGCTCTCCCGAGAGCAATCAGCCCCAGCATTTT.

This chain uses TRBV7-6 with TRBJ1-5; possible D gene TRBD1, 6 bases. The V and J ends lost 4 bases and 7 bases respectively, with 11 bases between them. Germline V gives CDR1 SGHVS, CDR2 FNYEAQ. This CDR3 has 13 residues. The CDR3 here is CASSSDRKQPQHF. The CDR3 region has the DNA TGTGCCAGCAGCTCGGACAGAAAACAGCCCCAGCATTTT.

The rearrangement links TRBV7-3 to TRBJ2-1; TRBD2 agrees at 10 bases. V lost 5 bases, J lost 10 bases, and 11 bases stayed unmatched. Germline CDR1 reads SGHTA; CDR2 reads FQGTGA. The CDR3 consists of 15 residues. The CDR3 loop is CASSKSSGGAWEQFF. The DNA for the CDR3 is TGTGCCAGCAGCAAGTCCAGCGGGGGGGCCTGGGAGCAGTTCTTC.

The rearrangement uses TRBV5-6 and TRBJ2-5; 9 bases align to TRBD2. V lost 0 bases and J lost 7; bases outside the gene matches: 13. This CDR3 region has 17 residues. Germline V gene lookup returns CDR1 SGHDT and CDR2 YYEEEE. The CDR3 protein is CASSLVGSGRRLGTQYF. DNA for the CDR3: TGTGCCAGCAGCTTGGTAGGGAGCGGGAGGAGGTTGGGGACCCAGTACTTC.

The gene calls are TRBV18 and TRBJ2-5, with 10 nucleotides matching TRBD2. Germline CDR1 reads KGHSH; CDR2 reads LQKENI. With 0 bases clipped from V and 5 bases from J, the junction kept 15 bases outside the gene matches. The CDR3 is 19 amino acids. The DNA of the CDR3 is TGTGCCAGCTCACCACCGCGGCTAGCGGGAGAACCGCGGGAGGAGACCCAGTACTTC. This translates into CASSPPRLAGEPREETQYF.

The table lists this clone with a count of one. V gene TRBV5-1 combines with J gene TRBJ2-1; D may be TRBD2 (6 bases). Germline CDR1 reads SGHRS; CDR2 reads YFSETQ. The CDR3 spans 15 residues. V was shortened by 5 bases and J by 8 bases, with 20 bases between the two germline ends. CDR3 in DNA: TGCGCCAGCAGTCTTGGTAGCGGTTACTCGGATGAGCAGTTCTTC. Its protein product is CASSLGSGYSDEQFF.

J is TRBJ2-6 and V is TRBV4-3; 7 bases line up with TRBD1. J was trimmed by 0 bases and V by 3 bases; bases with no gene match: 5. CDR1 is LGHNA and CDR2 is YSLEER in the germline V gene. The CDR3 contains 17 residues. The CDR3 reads CASSQRTGSSGANVLTF. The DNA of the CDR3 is TGCGCCAGCAGCCAGCGGACAGGAAGCTCTGGGGCCAACGTCCTGACTTTC.

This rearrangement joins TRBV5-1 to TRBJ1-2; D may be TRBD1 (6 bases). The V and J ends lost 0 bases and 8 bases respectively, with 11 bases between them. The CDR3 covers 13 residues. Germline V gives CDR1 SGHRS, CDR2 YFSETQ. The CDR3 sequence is CASSLGTARGYTF. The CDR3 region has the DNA TGCGCCAGCAGCTTGGGGACAGCCCGGGGCTACACCTTC.

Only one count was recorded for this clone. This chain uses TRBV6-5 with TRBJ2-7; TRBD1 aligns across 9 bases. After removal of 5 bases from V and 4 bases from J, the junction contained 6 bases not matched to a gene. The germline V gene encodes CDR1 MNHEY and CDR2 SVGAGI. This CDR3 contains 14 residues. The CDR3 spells CASSPGTGRYEQYF. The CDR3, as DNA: TGTGCCAGCAGTCCCGGGACAGGGCGGTACGAGCAGTACTTC.

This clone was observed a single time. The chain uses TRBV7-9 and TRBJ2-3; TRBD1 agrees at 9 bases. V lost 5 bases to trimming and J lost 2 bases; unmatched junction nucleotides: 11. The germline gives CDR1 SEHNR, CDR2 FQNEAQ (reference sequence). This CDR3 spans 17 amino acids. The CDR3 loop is CASSAGVGTGNTDTQYF. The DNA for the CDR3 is TGTGCCAGCAGCGCCGGGGTTGGGACAGGGAACACAGATACGCAGTATTTT.

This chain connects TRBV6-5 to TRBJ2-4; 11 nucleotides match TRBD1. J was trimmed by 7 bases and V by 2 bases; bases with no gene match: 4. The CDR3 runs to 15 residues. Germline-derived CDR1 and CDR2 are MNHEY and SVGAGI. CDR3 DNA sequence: TGTGCCAGCAGTTACCCCGGGACAGGGGGGAACATTCAGTACTTC. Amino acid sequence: CASSYPGTGGNIQYF.

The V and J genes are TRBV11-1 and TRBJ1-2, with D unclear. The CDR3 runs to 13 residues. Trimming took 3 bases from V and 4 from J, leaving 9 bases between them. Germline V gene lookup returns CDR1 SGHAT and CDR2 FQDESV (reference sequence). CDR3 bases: TGTGCCAGCAGCTTGGGCAGATCCTATGGCTACACCTTC. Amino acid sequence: CASSLGRSYGYTF. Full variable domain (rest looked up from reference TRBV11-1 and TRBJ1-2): EAEVAQSPRYKITEKSQAVAFWCDPISGHATLYWYRQILGQGPELLVQFQDESVVDDSQLPKDRFSAERLKGVDSTLKIQPAELGDSAMYLCASSLGRSYGYTFGSGTRLTVV.

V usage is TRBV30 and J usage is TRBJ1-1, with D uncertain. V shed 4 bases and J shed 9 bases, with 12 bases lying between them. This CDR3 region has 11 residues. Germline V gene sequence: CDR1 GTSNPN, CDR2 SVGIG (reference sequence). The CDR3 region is CAWIYPGKAFF. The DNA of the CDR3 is TGTGCCTGGATATACCCCGGGAAAGCTTTCTTT.

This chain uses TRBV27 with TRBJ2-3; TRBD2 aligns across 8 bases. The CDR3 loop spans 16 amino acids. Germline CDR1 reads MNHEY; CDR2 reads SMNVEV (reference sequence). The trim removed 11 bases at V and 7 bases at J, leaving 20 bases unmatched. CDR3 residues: CAAGRELAAHKNTQYF. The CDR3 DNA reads TGTGCCGCAGGGAGAGAACTAGCGGCACATAAAAATACGCAGTATTTT.

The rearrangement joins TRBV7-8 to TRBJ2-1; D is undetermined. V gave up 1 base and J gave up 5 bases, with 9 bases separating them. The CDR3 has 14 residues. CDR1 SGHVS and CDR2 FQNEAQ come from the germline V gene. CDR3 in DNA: TGTGCCAGCAGCTTAGTTCGAGATCACAATGAGCAGTTCTTC. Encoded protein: CASSLVRDHNEQFF.

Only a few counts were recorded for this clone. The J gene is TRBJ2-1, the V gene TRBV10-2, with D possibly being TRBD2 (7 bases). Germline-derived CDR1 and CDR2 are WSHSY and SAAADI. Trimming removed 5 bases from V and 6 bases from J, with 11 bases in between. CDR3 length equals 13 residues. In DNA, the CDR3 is TGCGCCAGCAGTAACAGGGAGGGCAATGAGCAGTTCTTC. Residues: CASSNREGNEQFF.